This T cell receptor beta chain emerged from a study of blood T cell repertoires in COVID-19. This table comes from immunoSEQ multiplex PCR, and its TCRdb copy is limited to in-frame clones, with some not included. The sample yields under 300,000 clones, about nine tenths seen once. V lost 5 bases and J lost 9, with 14 bases in between. CDR3 length: 14 residues. CDR1 and CDR2 (germline): LGHDT, YNNKEL (reference sequence). The sample holds a few counts of this clone. The receptor's source is a woman aged 18-29 years who had recovered from COVID-19. V is TRBV3-1 (or the pseudogene TRBV3-2) and J is TRBJ1-6, with D possibly matching TRBD1 (6 bases). The specimen was PBMCs or T cells enriched from blood (not recorded which). CDR3 sequence reads: CASSSGVKGSPLHF. CDR3 nucleotide sequence: TGTGCCAGCAGCTCAGGGGTAAAGGGTTCACCCCTCCACTTT.